This T cell receptor (beta chain) was captured in a study of cytomegalovirus exposure and HLA in healthy donors. The CDR3 covers 15 residues. Germline V CDR1 and CDR2: SGHRS, YFSETQ. Trimming removed 0 bases at V and 0 bases at J, with 7 bases between. Study-level points and caveats: Using the classifier, cytomegalovirus status was reportedly diagnosed with high specificity and sensitivity.

This clone was counted only a few times. No antigen is known for it. Profiled with immunoSEQ multiplex PCR; TCRdb holds only in-frame clones, not every one. The profile covers 110,000 or so clones, with 70% to 90% appearing a single time and roughly 2% taken by the ten largest. The chain is built from TRBV5-1 and TRBJ1-5, with D uncertain. Sequencing used PBMCs. This receptor was taken from a woman in her twenties or thirties in good health and CMV-seronegative. This CDR3 reads CASSLGGDSNQPQHF. Here the CDR3 DNA reads TGCGCCAGCAGCTTGGGAGGAGATAGCAATCAGCCCCAGCATTTT.